The clone carrying this T cell receptor (beta chain) has only a few counts. What it binds is not known. This record comes from a study of cytomegalovirus exposure and HLA in healthy donors. Study-wide results and caveats: Reports described diagnosis of cytomegalovirus status by the classifier as highly specific and sensitive.

Sequenced by immunoSEQ multiplex PCR; TCRdb stores in-frame clones only, minus some. This table holds some 100,000 clones, 88% found once. Trimming cost V 5 bases and J 1 base, with 12 bases left between them. CDR3 length: 16 amino acids. Germline V gene data show CDR1 as LNHDA and CDR2 as SQIVND (reference sequence). The sequenced sample consisted of PBMCs. This TCR derives from a woman aged 18-30 years in good health and CMV-seronegative. The rearrangement uses TRBV19 and TRBJ2-6; TRBD2 is a possible D gene (6 bases). The CDR3 DNA sequence: TGTGCCAGTAGTCCGGAAGGAGGGTCTGGGGCCAACGTCCTGACTTTC. Protein sequence: CASSPEGGSGANVLTF.